One sample yielded the 23 T cell receptor beta chains listed below, sequenced in a study of blood T cells in healthy people across ages (dated by TCRdb to 2015 to 2017). The receptor library was made with 5' RACE. Sequencing took place on an Illumina HiSeq 2500. A second PCR of roughly 6 to 11 cycles was run with a J-beta primer mix and a sample-barcoded 5' primer. Through fastp at Q25 and MiXCR, TCRdb rebuilt clones from the public reads, retaining in-frame beta chains. CDR3 protein duplicates are merged, each entry listing the most common genes and DNA. This sample gives roughly 800,000 distinct CDR3 sequences in total; under 40% of them show up just once. 10% to 15% of the sample goes to the ten largest clones. Sequenced: blood. These receptors were obtained from a man aged 18 to 29 in good health.

The V gene is TRBV6-2 or TRBV6-3, the J gene TRBJ2-7, with D perhaps matching TRBD2 (6 bases). The V gene's germline CDR1 is MNHEY and CDR2 SVGEGT. The V end was cut by 5 bases, the J end by 7 bases, with 9 bases between. This CDR3 has 11 residues. CDR3 sequence (DNA): TGTGCCAGCAGTACCGCGGGGGAGCAGTACTTC. It yields the protein CASSTAGEQYF.

This chain links TRBV12-3 or TRBV12-4 with TRBJ2-1, with TRBD1 matching over 8 bases. The V and J ends lost 3 bases and 13 bases, in that order; junction bases with no gene match: 14. The CDR3 runs to 15 residues. The CDR3 DNA is TGTGCCAGCAGTTTTTTGGACAGGGAAAGGGAGACCCAGTTCTTC. Protein: CASSFLDRERETQFF.

J is TRBJ1-4 and V is TRBV5-1; no reliable D call. Germline values: CDR1 SGHRS, CDR2 YFSETQ. The CDR3 contains 14 residues. V was trimmed by 5 bases and J by 6 bases, leaving 14 bases between them. CDR3 DNA sequence: TGCGCCAGCAGTGAAGCAGGTTCAGATGAAAAACTGTTTTTT. It codes for CASSEAGSDEKLFF.

About this clonotype itself: One junction end disagrees with the germline gene, perhaps due to a read error. This rearrangement joins TRBV7-2 to TRBJ2-3; 8 bases line up with TRBD2. CDR1 is SGHTA and CDR2 is FQGNSA in the germline V gene. The CDR3 runs to 16 residues. This CDR3 reads CAGSFSGALFTDTQYF. The CDR3 DNA reads as TGTGCCGGCAGCTTTAGCGGGGCCCTATTCACAGATACGCAGTATTTT.

This clonotype was found a few times. This chain connects TRBV28 to TRBJ1-4, with a tentative D call TRBD1 (5 bases). The germline V and J ends were trimmed by 3 bases and 8 bases, with 13 bases remaining between them. The CDR3 totals 14 residues. Germline V lookup: CDR1 MDHEN, CDR2 SYDVKM. The CDR3 here is CASSFGDPWEKLFF. CDR3 DNA: TGTGCCAGCAGTTTTGGGGACCCCTGGGAAAAACTGTTTTTT.

This clonotype was counted between two and nine times. The chain links TRBV9 to TRBJ2-1; D is undetermined. The J call is doubtful: the DNA matches TRBJ2-7 better. Looked up from germline, CDR1 is SGDLS and CDR2 is YYNGEE. The CDR3 sequence is 16 residues long. The chain's CDR3 is CASSVDWTSSYNEQYF. CDR3 in DNA: TGTGCCAGCAGCGTTGATTGGACCAGCTCCTACAATGAGCAGTACTTC.

The chain carries TRBV30 and TRBJ1-6; D call uncertain. V was pared by 1 base and J by 6 bases, with 7 bases between. This CDR3 contains 13 residues. Germline lookup yields CDR1 GTSNPN and CDR2 SVGIG (reference sequence). This chain's CDR3 is CAWSETPNSPLHF. CDR3 DNA: TGTGCCTGGAGTGAAACCCCTAATTCACCCCTCCACTTT.

The chain employs TRBV12-3 or TRBV12-4 and TRBJ1-5; D gene ambiguous. The CDR3 is 15 residues long. Trimming cost V 1 base and J 2 bases, with 9 bases left between them. The CDR3 sequence is CASSLGALGNQPQHF. The CDR3 bases are TGTGCCAGCAGTTTAGGAGCGTTGGGCAATCAGCCCCAGCATTTT.

This clonotype has a handful of counts. V is TRBV4-2 and J is TRBJ2-2; D gene uncertain. Germline lookup yields CDR1 LGHNA and CDR2 YNFKEQ. Trimming took 0 bases from V and 6 from J, leaving 17 bases between them. CDR3 size: 17 residues. Here the CDR3 DNA reads TGTGCCAGCAGCCAAGATACCCGGACGGTCGTCCCCGGGGAGCTGTTTTTT. Protein: CASSQDTRTVVPGELFF.

This chain joins TRBV9 and TRBJ2-1, with a possible D match to TRBD1 (5 bases). Trimming shortened V by 3 bases and J by 8 bases, and 12 bases separated the two germline ends. The CDR3 runs to 13 residues. Germline lookup yields CDR1 SGDLS and CDR2 YYNGEE. CDR3: CASSEAGKDEQFF. The CDR3 nucleotides read TGTGCCAGCAGCGAGGCAGGGAAGGATGAGCAGTTCTTC.

This clonotype has only a few counts. The chain combines TRBV7-2 with TRBJ2-4, with 9 bases lining up with TRBD2. The trim removed 2 bases at V and 2 bases at J, leaving 4 bases unmatched. CDR1 and CDR2 (germline): SGHTA, FQGNSA. CDR3 length: 16 amino acids. CDR3 sequence (DNA): TGTGCCAGCAGCTTACCCAGCGGGGGGACCAAAAACATTCAGTACTTC. Translating gives CASSLPSGGTKNIQYF. The full variable domain, rest sourced from reference TRBV7-2 and TRBJ2-4, is GAGVSQSPSNKVTEKGKDVELRCDPISGHTALYWYRQSLGQGLEFLIYFQGNSAPDKSGLPSDRFSAERTGGSVSTLTIQRTQQEDSAVYLCASSLPSGGTKNIQYFGAGTRLSVL.

This clonotype came up a few times. The chain uses TRBV20-1 and TRBJ1-3; D is unresolved. Germline values: CDR1 DFQATT, CDR2 SNEGSKA (reference sequence). The V and J ends lost 0 bases and 0 bases respectively, with 6 bases between them. The CDR3 length is 14 residues. Written as DNA, the CDR3 is TGCAGTGCTAGAGATAGCCTCTCTGGAAACACCATATATTTT. It specifies CSARDSLSGNTIYF.

The count of this clonotype is one. The chain couples TRBV4-3 to TRBJ1-1; D gene ambiguous. The CDR3 has 15 amino acids. Germline CDR1 is LGHNA and CDR2 is YSLEER. Trimming cost V 0 bases and J 2 bases, with 10 bases left between them. CDR3: CASSQDTGINTEAFF. Written as DNA, the CDR3 is TGCGCCAGCAGCCAAGATACGGGGATAAACACTGAAGCTTTCTTT.

The chain joins TRBV20-1 to TRBJ1-6; D not certain. CDR3 size: 16 residues. Trimming took 0 bases from V and 3 from J, leaving 12 bases between them. CDR1 DFQATT and CDR2 SNEGSKA come from the germline V gene (reference sequence). The CDR3 reads CSARDSKTNYNSPLHF. DNA for the CDR3: TGCAGTGCTAGAGATTCCAAGACAAACTATAATTCACCCCTCCACTTT.

In this sample, this clonotype turned up a few times. The chain carries TRBV7-2 and TRBJ1-2; possible D gene TRBD1, 5 bases. V dropped 6 bases and J dropped 5 bases, with 19 bases sitting between them. The germline V gene has CDR1 SGHTA and CDR2 FQGNSA. The CDR3 sequence is 15 residues long. The CDR3 DNA is TGTGCCAGCAGTTCCGGGACCTACCAGCGGTATGGCTACACCTTC. It encodes CASSSGTYQRYGYTF. Filled out from reference TRBV7-2 and TRBJ1-2, the complete variable domain reads GAGVSQSPSNKVTEKGKDVELRCDPISGHTALYWYRQSLGQGLEFLIYFQGNSAPDKSGLPSDRFSAERTGGSVSTLTIQRTQQEDSAVYLCASSSGTYQRYGYTFGSGTRLTVV.

This clonotype was detected only a few times. This chain links TRBV29-1 with TRBJ1-2, with a weak D call TRBD1 (5 bases). CDR3 length: 13 residues. The V and J ends lost 6 bases and 6 bases respectively, with 17 bases between them. Per the germline V gene, CDR1 is SQVTM and CDR2 is ANQGSEA. CDR3 residues: CSVSPGDWNGYTF. CDR3 DNA: TGCAGCGTGAGCCCCGGGGACTGGAATGGCTACACCTTC.

This sequence joins TRBV5-1 and TRBJ1-2; D not certain. Germline CDR1 SGHRS, CDR2 YFSETQ. V was shortened by 0 bases and J by 3 bases, with 9 bases between the two germline ends. CDR3 size: 14 residues. This chain's CDR3 is CASSLGMPDYGYTF. As DNA, the CDR3 is TGCGCCAGCAGCTTGGGTATGCCGGACTATGGCTACACCTTC.

The CDR3 sequence: CAWRRTGDSTEAFF. The CDR3 DNA is TGTGCCTGGAGACGGACAGGGGATTCCACTGAAGCTTTCTTT. V usage is TRBV30 and J usage is TRBJ1-1; 9 nucleotides align to TRBD1. Unmatched junction bases numbered 6, after V lost 3 bases and J lost 4 bases. The CDR3 consists of 14 residues. Germline lookup yields CDR1 GTSNPN and CDR2 SVGIG (reference sequence).

This rearrangement joins TRBV20-1 to TRBJ2-1; 8 nucleotides agree with TRBD1. The DNA end lines up better with TRBJ2-7; the J call may be wrong. There are 13 residues in the CDR3. Germline V gene lookup returns CDR1 DFQATT and CDR2 SNEGSKA (reference sequence). CDR3 residues: CSAPGQVYNEQYF. The CDR3 bases are TGCAGTGCTCCGGGACAGGTCTACAATGAGCAGTACTTC.

A few counts support this clonotype. The J gene is TRBJ1-1, the V gene TRBV5-1; D is ambiguous. Germline V gives CDR1 SGHRS, CDR2 YFSETQ. The V end was cut by 4 bases, the J end by 9 bases, with 16 bases between. The CDR3 runs to 13 residues. The CDR3 coding sequence is TGCGCCAGCAGCCCTGGGATGGGGATACAAGCTTTCTTT. It encodes CASSPGMGIQAFF.

The chain recombines TRBV5-1 with TRBJ2-3; the match to TRBD1 covers 7 bases. J lost 3 bases, V lost 4 bases, and 5 bases had no gene match. The CDR3 is 14 residues long. Germline V gene sequence: CDR1 SGHRS, CDR2 YFSETQ. The CDR3 sequence: CASSNDRETDTQYF. CDR3 nucleotide sequence: TGCGCCAGCAGCAACGACAGGGAAACAGATACGCAGTATTTT.

This clonotype was counted between two and nine times. This sequence joins TRBV20-1 and TRBJ2-5, with 8 bases matching TRBD1. The CDR3 is made up of 12 amino acids. Trimming removed 0 bases from V and 11 bases from J; junction bases left unmatched: 5. Germline assignment: CDR1 DFQATT and CDR2 SNEGSKA (reference sequence). This CDR3 reads CSARDLTGEQYF. As DNA, the CDR3 is TGCAGTGCTAGAGATCTGACAGGGGAGCAGTACTTC.

This clonotype was counted ten times or more. CDR3 nucleotide sequence: TGTGCCAGCAGCTTGACTAGCGGGGGCACAGATACGCAGTATTTT. Encoded protein: CASSLTSGGTDTQYF. The rearrangement uses TRBV7-3 and TRBJ2-3; 11 positions match TRBD2. The CDR3 loop spans 15 amino acids. The germline CDR1 and CDR2 sequences are SGHTA and FQGTGA. V gave up 3 bases and J gave up 1 base; unmatched junction bases: 0.